The clone carrying this T cell receptor beta chain was counted at least ten times. As yet, its antigen is unknown. The data were taken from a study of early T cells in non-severe SARS-CoV-2 infection. Study context: Whole-blood bulk RNA, unsorted, was sequenced, and chains were unpaired. Whole-study results and caveats: Using VDJdb, the matching emphasized anti-spike CD8 responses while missing private and CD4 specificities.

Individual cDNA molecules carried attached unique molecular identifiers. TCRdb re-analysed the 5' RACE reads in MiXCR, keeping a single row per CDR3 protein. The table shows more than 60,000 distinct CDR3 sequences, with 13% occurring only once. This TCR was sampled from an adult who was a healthcare worker with PCR-confirmed SARS-CoV-2 infection or an uninfected control (not recorded which). Source material: whole blood.

CDR3 sequence (DNA): TGTGCCAGCAGTTACTCGAGTCTAGCGGCTTACAATGAGCAGTTCTTC. Protein: CASSYSSLAAYNEQFF. J is TRBJ2-1 and V is TRBV6-5, with 7 bases lining up with TRBD2. The germline V gene has CDR1 MNHEY and CDR2 SVGAGI. The CDR3 extends over 16 amino acids. With 0 bases clipped from V and 4 bases from J, the junction kept 6 bases outside the gene matches.